This T cell receptor beta chain came from a study of T cell responses to AZD1222 COVID-19 vaccine. Overall study results and limits: Donors skewed white British and female; clonal diversity was possibly underestimated.

Assay used: immunoSEQ multiplex PCR; TCRdb lists only in-frame clones, some missing. The sample includes about 100,000 clones, around 92% of them seen just once. The CDR3 spans 15 residues. In germline, CDR1 is MNHEY, CDR2 SVGAGI. J was trimmed by 0 bases and V by 4 bases; bases with no gene match: 5. Concerning this clone itself: Its specificity is not known.

Doses given second, at about 4 or about 12 weeks, were pooled. Sequenced here: peripheral blood, sampled 28 days after the second AZD1222 dose. The clonotype originates from an adult who received the AZD1222 COVID-19 vaccine. The rearrangement uses TRBV6-5 and TRBJ2-7, with 8 bases matching TRBD2. CDR3 sequence reads: CASSSRGGPSYEQYF. CDR3 nucleotide sequence: TGTGCCAGCAGTTCCCGGGGGGGGCCCTCCTACGAGCAGTACTTC.